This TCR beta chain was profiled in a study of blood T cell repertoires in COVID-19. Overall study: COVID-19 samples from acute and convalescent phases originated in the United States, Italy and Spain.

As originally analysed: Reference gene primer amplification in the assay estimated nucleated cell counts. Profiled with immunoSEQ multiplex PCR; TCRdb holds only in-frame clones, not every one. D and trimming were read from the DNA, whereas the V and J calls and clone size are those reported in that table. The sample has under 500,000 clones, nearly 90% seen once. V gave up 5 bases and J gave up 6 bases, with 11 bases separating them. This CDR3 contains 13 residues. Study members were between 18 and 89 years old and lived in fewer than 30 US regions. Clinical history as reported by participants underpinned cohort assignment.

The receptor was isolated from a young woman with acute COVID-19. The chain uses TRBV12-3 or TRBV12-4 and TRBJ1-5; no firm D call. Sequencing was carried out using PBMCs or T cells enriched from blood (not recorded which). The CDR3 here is CASSPLAGQPQHF. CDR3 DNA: TGTGCCAGCAGTCCCTTAGCTGGTCAGCCCCAGCATTTT.